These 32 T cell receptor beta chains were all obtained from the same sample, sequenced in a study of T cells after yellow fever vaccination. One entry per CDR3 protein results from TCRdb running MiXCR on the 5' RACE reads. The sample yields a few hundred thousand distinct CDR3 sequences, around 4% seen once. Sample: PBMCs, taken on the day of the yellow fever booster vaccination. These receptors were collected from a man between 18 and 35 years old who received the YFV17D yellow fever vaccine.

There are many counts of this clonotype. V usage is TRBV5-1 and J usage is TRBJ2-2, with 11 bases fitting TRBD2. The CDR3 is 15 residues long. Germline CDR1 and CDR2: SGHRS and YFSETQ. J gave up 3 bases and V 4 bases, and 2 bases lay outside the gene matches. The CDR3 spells CASSVLAGDTGELFF. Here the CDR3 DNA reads TGCGCCAGCAGCGTACTAGCGGGGGACACCGGGGAGCTGTTTTTT.

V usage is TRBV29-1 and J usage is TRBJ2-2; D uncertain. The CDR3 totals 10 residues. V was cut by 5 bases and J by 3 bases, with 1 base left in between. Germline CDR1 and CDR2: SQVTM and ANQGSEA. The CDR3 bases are TGCAGCGTTCACACCGGGGAGCTGTTTTTT. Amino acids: CSVHTGELFF.

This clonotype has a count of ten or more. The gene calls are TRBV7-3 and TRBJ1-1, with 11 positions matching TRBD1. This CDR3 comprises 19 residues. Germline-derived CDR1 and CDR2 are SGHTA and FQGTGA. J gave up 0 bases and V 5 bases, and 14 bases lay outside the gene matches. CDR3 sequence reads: CASSAIPGQGGRMNTEAFF. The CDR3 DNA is TGTGCCAGCAGCGCCATTCCGGGACAGGGGGGTCGAATGAACACTGAAGCTTTCTTT.

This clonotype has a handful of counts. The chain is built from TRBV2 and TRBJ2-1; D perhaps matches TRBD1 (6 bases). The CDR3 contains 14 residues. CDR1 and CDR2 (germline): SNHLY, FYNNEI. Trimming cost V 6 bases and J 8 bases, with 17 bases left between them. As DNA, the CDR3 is TGTGCCAGCAGATGGACAGAAGGTCGGGATGAGCAGTTCTTC. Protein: CASRWTEGRDEQFF. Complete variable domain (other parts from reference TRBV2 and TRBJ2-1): EPEVTQTPSHQVTQMGQEVILRCVPISNHLYFYWYRQILGQKVEFLVSFYNNEISEKSEIFDDQFSVERPDGSNFTLKIRSTKLEDSAMYFCASRWTEGRDEQFFGPGTRLTVL.

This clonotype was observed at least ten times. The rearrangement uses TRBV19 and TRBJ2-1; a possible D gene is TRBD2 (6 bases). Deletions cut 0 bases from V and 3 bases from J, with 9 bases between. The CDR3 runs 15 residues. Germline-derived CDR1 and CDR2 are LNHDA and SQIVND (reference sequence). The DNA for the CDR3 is TGTGCCAGTAGTATAGAGCGGGGCGACTACAATGAGCAGTTCTTC. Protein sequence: CASSIERGDYNEQFF.

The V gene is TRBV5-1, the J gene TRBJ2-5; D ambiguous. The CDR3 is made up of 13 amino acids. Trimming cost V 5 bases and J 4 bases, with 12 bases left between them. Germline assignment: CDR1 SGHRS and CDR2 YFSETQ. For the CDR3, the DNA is TGCGCCAGCAGTAGAGCTATTGGAGAGACCCAGTACTTC. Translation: CASSRAIGETQYF.

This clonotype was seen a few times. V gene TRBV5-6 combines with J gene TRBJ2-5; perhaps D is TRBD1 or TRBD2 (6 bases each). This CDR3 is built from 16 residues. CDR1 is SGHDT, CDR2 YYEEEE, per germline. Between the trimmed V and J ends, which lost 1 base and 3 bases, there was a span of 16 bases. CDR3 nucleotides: TGTGCCAGCAGCTTGAGGAGGGGGAGTCTTGAAGAGACCCAGTACTTC. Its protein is CASSLRRGSLEETQYF.

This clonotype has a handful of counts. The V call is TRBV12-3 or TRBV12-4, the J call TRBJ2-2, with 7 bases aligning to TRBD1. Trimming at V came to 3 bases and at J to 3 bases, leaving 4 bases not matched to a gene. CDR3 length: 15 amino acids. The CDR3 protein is CASSLITGDTGELFF. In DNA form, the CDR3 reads TGTGCCAGCAGTTTGATTACAGGGGACACCGGGGAGCTGTTTTTT.

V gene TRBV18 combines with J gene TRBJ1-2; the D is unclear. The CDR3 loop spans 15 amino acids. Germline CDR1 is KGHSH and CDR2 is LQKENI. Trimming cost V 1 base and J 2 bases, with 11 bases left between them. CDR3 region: CASSPQHSSNYGYTF. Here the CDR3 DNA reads TGTGCCAGCTCACCACAACATAGTTCAAACTATGGCTACACCTTC.

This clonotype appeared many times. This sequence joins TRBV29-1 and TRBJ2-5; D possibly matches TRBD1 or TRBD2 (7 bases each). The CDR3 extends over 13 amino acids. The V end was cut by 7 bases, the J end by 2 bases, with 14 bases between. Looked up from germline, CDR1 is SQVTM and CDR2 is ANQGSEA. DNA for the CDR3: TGCAGCGCAGGGGGGGGCGGTCAAGAGACCCAGTACTTC. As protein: CSAGGGGQETQYF. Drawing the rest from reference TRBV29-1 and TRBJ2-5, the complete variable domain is SAVISQKPSRDICQRGTSLTIQCQVDSQVTMMFWYRQQPGQSLTLIATANQGSEATYESGFVIDKFPISRPNLTFSTLTVSNMSPEDSSIYLCSAGGGGQETQYFGPGTRLLVL.

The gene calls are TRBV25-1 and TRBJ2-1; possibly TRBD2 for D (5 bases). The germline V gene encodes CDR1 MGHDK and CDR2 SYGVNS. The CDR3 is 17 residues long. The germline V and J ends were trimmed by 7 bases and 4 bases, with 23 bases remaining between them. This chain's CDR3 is CASTAFPSTREYNEQFF. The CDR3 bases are TGTGCCAGCACTGCCTTCCCGTCGACACGGGAATACAATGAGCAGTTCTTC.

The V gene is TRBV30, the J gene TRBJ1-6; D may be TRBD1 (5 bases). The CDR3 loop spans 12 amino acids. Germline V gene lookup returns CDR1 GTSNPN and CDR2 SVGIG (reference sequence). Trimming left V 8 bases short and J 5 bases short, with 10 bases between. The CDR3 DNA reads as TGTGCCGGGGGTCGTGATAATTCACCCCTCCACTTT. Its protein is CAGGRDNSPLHF. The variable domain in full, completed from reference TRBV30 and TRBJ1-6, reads SQTIHQWPATLVQPVGSPLSLECTVEGTSNPNLYWYRQAAGRGLQLLFYSVGIGQISSEVPQNLSASRPQDRQFILSSKKLLLSDSGFYLCAGGRDNSPLHFGNGTRLTVT.

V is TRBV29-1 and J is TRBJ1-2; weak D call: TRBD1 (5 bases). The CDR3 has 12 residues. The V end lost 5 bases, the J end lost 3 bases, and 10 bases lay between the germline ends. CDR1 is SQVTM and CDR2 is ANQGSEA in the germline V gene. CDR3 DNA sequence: TGCAGCGTTTACGAGGGGTACTATGGCTACACCTTC. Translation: CSVYEGYYGYTF.

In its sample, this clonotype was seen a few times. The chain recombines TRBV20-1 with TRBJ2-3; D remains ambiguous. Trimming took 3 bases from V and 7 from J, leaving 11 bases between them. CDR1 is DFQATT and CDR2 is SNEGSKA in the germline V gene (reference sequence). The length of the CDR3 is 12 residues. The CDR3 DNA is TGCAGTGCTAGCCTTCTAGAAAATACGCAGTATTTT. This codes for CSASLLENTQYF.

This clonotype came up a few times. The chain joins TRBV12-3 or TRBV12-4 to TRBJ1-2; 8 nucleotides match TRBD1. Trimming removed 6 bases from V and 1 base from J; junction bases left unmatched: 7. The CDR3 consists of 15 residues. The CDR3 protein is CASSIRDRINYGYTF. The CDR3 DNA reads TGTGCCAGCAGCATCCGGGACAGGATTAACTATGGCTACACCTTC.

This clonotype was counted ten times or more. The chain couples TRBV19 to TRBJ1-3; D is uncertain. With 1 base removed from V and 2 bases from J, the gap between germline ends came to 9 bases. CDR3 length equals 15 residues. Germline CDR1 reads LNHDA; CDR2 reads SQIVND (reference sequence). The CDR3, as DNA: TGTGCCAGTAGTATAGCAGGTCCGACTGGAAACACCATATATTTT. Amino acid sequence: CASSIAGPTGNTIYF.

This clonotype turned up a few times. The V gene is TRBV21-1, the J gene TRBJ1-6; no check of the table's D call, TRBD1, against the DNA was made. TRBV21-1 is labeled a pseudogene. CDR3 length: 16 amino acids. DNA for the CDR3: TGTGCCAGCAGCTCCCGGGGTAGACTCCGAGGTTCACCCCTCCACTTT. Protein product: CASSSRGRLRGSPLHF.

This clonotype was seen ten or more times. The CDR3 coding sequence is TGTGCTAGTGGTTTAAGACTAGCGGGGGGGATACAAGAGACCCAGTACTTC. Translation gives CASGLRLAGGIQETQYF. The V call is TRBV12-5, the J call TRBJ2-5, with 14 bases identical to TRBD2. The ends lost 3 bases at V and 2 bases at J; junction bases unmatched: 5. Germline CDR1 reads LGHNT; CDR2 reads FRNRAP. The CDR3 extends over 17 amino acids.

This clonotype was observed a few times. Written as DNA, the CDR3 is TGTGCCTTCACAGGGAGCTCCTATAATTCACCCCTCCACTTT. Translated, it gives CAFTGSSYNSPLHF. The gene calls are TRBV30 and TRBJ1-6; a possible D gene is TRBD1 (6 bases). Germline assignment: CDR1 GTSNPN and CDR2 SVGIG (reference sequence). The germline V and J ends were trimmed by 7 bases and 0 bases, with 10 bases remaining between them. The CDR3 consists of 14 residues.

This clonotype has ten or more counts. The CDR3 coding sequence is TGCGCCAGCAGCTCCTCAGGGGCCCTGAACACCGGGGAGCTGTTTTTT. It specifies CASSSSGALNTGELFF. The chain links TRBV5-1 to TRBJ2-2; possibly TRBD1 for D (6 bases). Trimming removed 3 bases at V and 1 base at J, with 13 bases between. Per germline, CDR1 SGHRS and CDR2 YFSETQ. CDR3 length equals 16 residues.

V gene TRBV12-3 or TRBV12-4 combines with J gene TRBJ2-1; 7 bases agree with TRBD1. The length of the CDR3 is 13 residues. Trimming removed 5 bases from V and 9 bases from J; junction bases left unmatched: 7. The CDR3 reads CASSRQGLVEQFF. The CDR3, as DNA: TGTGCCAGCAGTAGACAGGGTCTCGTTGAGCAGTTCTTC.

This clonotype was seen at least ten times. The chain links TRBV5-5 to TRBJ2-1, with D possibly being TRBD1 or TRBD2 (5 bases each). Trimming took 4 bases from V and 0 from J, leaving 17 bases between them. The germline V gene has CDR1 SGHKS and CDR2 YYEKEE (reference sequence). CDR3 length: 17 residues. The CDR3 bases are TGTGCCAGCAGCCCTGGGGACCCCTGGAGCTCCTACAATGAGCAGTTCTTC. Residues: CASSPGDPWSSYNEQFF.

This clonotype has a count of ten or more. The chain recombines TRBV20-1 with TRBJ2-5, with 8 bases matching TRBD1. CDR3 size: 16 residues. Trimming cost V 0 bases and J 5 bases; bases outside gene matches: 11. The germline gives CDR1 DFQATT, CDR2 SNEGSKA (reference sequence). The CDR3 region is CSARDLGQGAWETQYF. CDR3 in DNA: TGCAGTGCTAGAGATCTGGGGCAGGGGGCTTGGGAGACCCAGTACTTC.

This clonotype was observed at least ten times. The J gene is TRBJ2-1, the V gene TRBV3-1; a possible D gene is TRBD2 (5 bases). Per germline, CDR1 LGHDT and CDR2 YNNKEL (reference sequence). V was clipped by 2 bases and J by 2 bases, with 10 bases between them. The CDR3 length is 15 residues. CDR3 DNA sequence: TGTGCCAGCAGCCAAATTACCGGGACCTACAATGAGCAGTTCTTC. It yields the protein CASSQITGTYNEQFF.

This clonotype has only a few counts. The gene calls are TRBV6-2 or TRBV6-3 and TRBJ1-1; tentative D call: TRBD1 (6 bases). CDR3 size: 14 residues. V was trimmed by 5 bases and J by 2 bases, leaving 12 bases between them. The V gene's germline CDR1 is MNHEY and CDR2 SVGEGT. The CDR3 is CASSNGQTNTEAFF. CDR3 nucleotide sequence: TGTGCCAGCAGTAACGGACAGACCAACACTGAAGCTTTCTTT.

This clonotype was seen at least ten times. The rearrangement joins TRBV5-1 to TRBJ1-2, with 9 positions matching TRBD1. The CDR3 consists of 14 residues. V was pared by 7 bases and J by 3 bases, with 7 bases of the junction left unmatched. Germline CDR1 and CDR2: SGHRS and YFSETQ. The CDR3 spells CASGQGWIDYGYTF. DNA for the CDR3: TGCGCCAGCGGACAGGGGTGGATTGACTATGGCTACACCTTC.

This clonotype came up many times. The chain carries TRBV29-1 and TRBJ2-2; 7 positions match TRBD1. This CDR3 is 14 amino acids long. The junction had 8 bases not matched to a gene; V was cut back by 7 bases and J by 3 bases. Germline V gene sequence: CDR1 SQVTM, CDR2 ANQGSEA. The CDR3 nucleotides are TGCAGCGCAACGAGGGGGCCGGACACCGGGGAGCTGTTTTTT. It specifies CSATRGPDTGELFF.

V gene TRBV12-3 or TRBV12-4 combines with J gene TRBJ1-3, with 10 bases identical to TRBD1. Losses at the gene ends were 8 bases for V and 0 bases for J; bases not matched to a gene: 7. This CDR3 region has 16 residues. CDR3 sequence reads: CASDLGQGFSGNTIYF. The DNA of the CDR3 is TGTGCCAGCGACTTGGGACAGGGGTTCTCTGGAAACACCATATATTTT.

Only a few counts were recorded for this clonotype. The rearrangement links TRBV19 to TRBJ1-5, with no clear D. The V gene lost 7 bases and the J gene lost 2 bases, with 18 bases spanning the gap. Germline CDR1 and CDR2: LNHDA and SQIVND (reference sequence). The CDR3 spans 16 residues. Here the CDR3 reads CASTQVPLWGNQPQHF. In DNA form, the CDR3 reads TGTGCCAGTACCCAGGTCCCCCTTTGGGGCAATCAGCCCCAGCATTTT.

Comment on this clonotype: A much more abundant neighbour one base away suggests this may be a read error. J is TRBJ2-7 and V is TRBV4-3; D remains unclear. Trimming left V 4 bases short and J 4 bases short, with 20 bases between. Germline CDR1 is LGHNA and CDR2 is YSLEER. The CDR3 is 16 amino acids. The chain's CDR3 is CASSPDIGQLGYEQYV. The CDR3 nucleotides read TGCGCCAGCAGCCCAGACATCGGCCAGCTCGGTTACGAGCAGTACGTC.

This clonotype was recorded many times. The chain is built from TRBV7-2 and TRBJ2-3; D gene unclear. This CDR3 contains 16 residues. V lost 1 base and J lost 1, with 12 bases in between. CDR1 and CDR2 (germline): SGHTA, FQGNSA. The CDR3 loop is CASSLERAGGTDTQYF. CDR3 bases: TGTGCCAGCAGCTTAGAACGGGCTGGGGGCACAGATACGCAGTATTTT.

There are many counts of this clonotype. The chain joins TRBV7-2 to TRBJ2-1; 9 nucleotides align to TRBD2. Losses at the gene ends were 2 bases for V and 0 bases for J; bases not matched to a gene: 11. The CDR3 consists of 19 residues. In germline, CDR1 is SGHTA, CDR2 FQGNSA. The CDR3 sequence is CASSLSPLAGPSSYNEQFF. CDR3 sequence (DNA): TGTGCCAGCAGCTTAAGCCCGCTAGCGGGACCATCCTCCTACAATGAGCAGTTCTTC.